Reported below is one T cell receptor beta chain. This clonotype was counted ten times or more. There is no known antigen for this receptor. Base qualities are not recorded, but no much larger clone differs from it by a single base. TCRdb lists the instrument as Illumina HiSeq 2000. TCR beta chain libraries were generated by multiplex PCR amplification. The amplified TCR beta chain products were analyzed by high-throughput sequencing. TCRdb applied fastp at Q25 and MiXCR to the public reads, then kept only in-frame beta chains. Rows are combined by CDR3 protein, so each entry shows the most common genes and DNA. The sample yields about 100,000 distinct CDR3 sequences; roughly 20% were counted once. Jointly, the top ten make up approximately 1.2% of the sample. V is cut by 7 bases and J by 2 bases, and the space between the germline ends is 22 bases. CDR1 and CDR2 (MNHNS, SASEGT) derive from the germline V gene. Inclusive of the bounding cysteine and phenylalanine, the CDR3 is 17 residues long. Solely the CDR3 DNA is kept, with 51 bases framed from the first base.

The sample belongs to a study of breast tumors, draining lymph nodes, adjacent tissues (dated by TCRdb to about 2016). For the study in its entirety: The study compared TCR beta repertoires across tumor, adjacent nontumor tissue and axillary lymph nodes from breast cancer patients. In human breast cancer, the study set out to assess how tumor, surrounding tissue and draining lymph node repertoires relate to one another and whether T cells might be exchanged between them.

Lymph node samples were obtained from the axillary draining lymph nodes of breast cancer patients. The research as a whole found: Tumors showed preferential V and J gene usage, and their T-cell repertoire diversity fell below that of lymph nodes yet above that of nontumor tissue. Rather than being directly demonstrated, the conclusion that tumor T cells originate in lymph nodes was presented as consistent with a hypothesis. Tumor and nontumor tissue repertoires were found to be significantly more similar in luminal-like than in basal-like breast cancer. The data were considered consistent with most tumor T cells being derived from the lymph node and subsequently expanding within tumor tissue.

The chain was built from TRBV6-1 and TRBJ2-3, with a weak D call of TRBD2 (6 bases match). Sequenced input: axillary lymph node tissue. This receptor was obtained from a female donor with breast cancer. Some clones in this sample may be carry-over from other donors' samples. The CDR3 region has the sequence CASTDTPAGSYTDTQYF. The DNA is TGTGCCAGCACTGACACCCCCGCGGGGAGCTACACAGATACGCAGTATTTT.